This is a list of T cell receptor beta chains from one sample in a study of blood T cells in healthy people across ages. TCRdb used MiXCR to reprocess the 5' RACE reads, holding one entry per CDR3 protein. The profile shows some 900,000 distinct CDR3 sequences, roughly 50% of them singletons. Input material: blood. The source of these receptors is a man aged 25-45 years in good health. The CDR3 runs from the conserved cysteine through the conserved F or W. The order of the fields is J gene, clone size, D gene, V gene, CDR3 DNA, CDR3 protein. D genes are given only for firm matches. Expanded clones get a size class; other rows say once, few or many, or leave the size out.

j_call: TRBJ2-3
clone_size: -
d_call: TRBD1
v_call: TRBV3-1
cdr3_nt: TGTGCCAGCAGCCAGAGGGGGCTACTCACAGATACGCAGTATTTT
cdr3_aa: CASSQRGLLTDTQYF

j_call: TRBJ2-3
clone_size: few
d_call: TRBD2
v_call: TRBV6-5
cdr3_nt: TGTGCCAGCAGTTCCAGGGGACTAGCGGGGGGACCCACAGATACGCAGTATTTT
cdr3_aa: CASSSRGLAGGPTDTQYF

j_call: TRBJ2-5
clone_size: -
d_call: -
v_call: TRBV12-3/TRBV12-4
cdr3_nt: TGTGCCAGCAGTCCCGCCCGGGGAAGGACAGCTCAAGAGACCCAGTACTTC
cdr3_aa: CASSPARGRTAQETQYF

j_call: TRBJ2-1
clone_size: few
d_call: -
v_call: TRBV7-9
cdr3_nt: TGTGCCAGCACCCCCGTTTACAATGAGCAGTTCTTC
cdr3_aa: CASTPVYNEQFF

j_call: TRBJ2-7
clone_size: -
d_call: TRBD1
v_call: TRBV12-3/TRBV12-4
cdr3_nt: TGTGCCATTAGACAGGGTAGCTCCTACGAGCAGTACTTC
cdr3_aa: CAIRQGSSYEQYF

j_call: TRBJ2-7
clone_size: -
d_call: TRBD1
v_call: TRBV10-3
cdr3_nt: TGTGCCATCAGTGTATTGACAGGGGGCCACTACGAGCAGTACTTC
cdr3_aa: CAISVLTGGHYEQYF

j_call: TRBJ1-2
clone_size: -
d_call: -
v_call: TRBV4-1
cdr3_nt: TGCGCCAGCAGCCAAGAGTACGGGTCAGCAGATAACTATGGCTACACCTTC
cdr3_aa: CASSQEYGSADNYGYTF

j_call: TRBJ2-2
clone_size: -
d_call: -
v_call: TRBV29-1
cdr3_nt: TGCAGCGCAAACGTCCGGTACACCGGGGAGCTGTTTTTT
cdr3_aa: CSANVRYTGELFF

j_call: TRBJ1-2
clone_size: -
d_call: TRBD1
v_call: TRBV9
cdr3_nt: TGTGCCAGCAGCGAGACAGGGCGTTCTGGAGGCTACACCTTC
cdr3_aa: CASSETGRSGGYTF

j_call: TRBJ2-6
clone_size: -
d_call: -
v_call: TRBV4-3
cdr3_nt: TGCGCCAGCAGCCAAGATCGGGGCGGAACCGATTCTGGGGCCAACGTCCTGACTTTC
cdr3_aa: CASSQDRGGTDSGANVLTF

j_call: TRBJ2-5
clone_size: few
d_call: -
v_call: TRBV6-6
cdr3_nt: TGTGCCAGCAGTTTGCAGCAAGAGACCCAGTACTTC
cdr3_aa: CASSLQQETQYF